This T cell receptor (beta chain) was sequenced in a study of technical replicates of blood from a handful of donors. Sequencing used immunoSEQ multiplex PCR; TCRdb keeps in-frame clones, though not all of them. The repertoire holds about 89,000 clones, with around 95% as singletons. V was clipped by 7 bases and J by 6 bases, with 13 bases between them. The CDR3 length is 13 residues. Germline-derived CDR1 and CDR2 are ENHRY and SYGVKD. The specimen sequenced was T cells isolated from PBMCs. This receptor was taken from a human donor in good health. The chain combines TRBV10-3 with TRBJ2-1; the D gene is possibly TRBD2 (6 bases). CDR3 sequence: CAIKRGGANEQFF. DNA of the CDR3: TGTGCCATCAAAAGGGGAGGTGCCAATGAGCAGTTCTTC.